Below, one T cell receptor (beta chain) is given with its context. Sequenced by immunoSEQ multiplex PCR; TCRdb stores in-frame clones only, minus some. The sample carries 70,000 or so clones, around 88% recorded once. Germline V CDR1 and CDR2: LNHDA, SQIVND (reference sequence). The CDR3 runs to 13 residues. V lost 5 bases, J lost 11 bases, and 11 bases stayed unmatched. This sample was taken from a study of blood T cell repertoires in COVID-19. Looking at the study overall: T cells, B-cell-depleted T cells, or PBMCs supplied cDNA or gDNA.

Input material: peripheral blood. The receptor was derived from a woman aged 80 or older with acute or convalescent COVID-19. J is TRBJ1-1 and V is TRBV19; 7 positions agree with TRBD1. The CDR3 region has the DNA TGTGCCAGTAGTCGCGAGGGGGACAGACAGGCTTTCTTT. It translates to CASSREGDRQAFF. Based on the CDR3 plus reference TRBV19 and TRBJ1-1, the full variable domain is DGGITQSPKYLFRKEGQNVTLSCEQNLNHDAMYWYRQDPGQGLRLIYYSQIVNDFQKGDIAEGYSVSREKKESFPLTVTSAQKNPTAFYLCASSREGDRQAFFGQGTRLTVV.